Listed below are T cell receptor beta chains from one sample, sequenced in a study of glioma-infiltrating T cells after dendritic cell vaccination. The protocol was immunoSEQ multiplex PCR, while the TCRdb copy is restricted to in-frame clones and leaves out a portion. Of just under 85,000 clones detected, around 90% appear once; the ten largest clones hold 3% to 4%. The sequenced sample was blood, obtained before dendritic cell vaccination. The receptors originated from a human donor with glioblastoma. Both conserved end residues are part of each CDR3. A D gene is named only where the DNA matches it firmly. Expanded clones are given a class, and other clones once, few, many or no size at all.

V gene	D gene	J gene	clone size	CDR3 protein	CDR3 DNA
TRBV6-1	TRBD1	TRBJ1-2	-	CAKTGGAYGYTF	TGTGCCAAAACAGGGGGCGCCTATGGCTACACCTTC
TRBV7-6	-	TRBJ2-3	-	CASSYGGDTDTQYF	TGTGCCAGCAGCTACGGGGGAGACACAGATACGCAGTATTTT
TRBV2	-	TRBJ2-5	-	CASTATPDFETQYF	TGTGCCAGCACGGCGACTCCCGACTTTGAGACCCAGTACTTC
TRBV27	TRBD1	TRBJ1-3	-	CASSLRQGHTIYF	TGTGCCAGCAGTTTACGACAGGGACACACCATATATTTT
TRBV5-4	-	TRBJ1-1	-	CASSSQGGLGTEAFF	TGTGCCAGCAGCTCGCAGGGTGGTTTGGGCACTGAAGCTTTCTTT
TRBV4-1	-	TRBJ1-1	-	CASSRLLTGRNTEAFF	TGCGCCAGCAGCCGCTTGCTTACAGGGAGGAACACTGAAGCTTTCTTT
TRBV2	-	TRBJ1-2	-	CASSEGTEFYGYTF	TGTGCCAGCAGTGAAGGGACAGAGTTCTATGGCTACACCTTC
TRBV5-8	-	TRBJ2-7	-	CASSLQNEQYF	TGTGCCAGCAGCTTGCAGAACGAGCAGTACTTC
TRBV5-1	TRBD1	TRBJ1-1	-	CASSLDRGLENTEAFF	TGCGCCAGCAGCTTGGACAGGGGGCTTGAAAACACTGAAGCTTTCTTT
TRBV29-1	TRBD1	TRBJ2-1	-	CSVRTFQGASYNEQFF	TGCAGCGTTAGAACCTTTCAGGGGGCCTCCTACAATGAGCAGTTCTTC
TRBV6-5	TRBD1	TRBJ1-1	-	CASSRGQGVKAFF	TGTGCCAGCAGTCGGGGACAGGGGGTAAAAGCTTTCTTT
TRBV7-3	TRBD2	TRBJ2-1	-	CASSLMGGRAYNEQFF	TGTGCCAGCAGCTTAATGGGGGGGAGGGCCTACAATGAGCAGTTCTTC
TRBV2	TRBD1	TRBJ1-2	-	CASSERQGFTGYTF	TGTGCCAGCAGTGAGAGACAGGGGTTCACAGGCTACACCTTC
TRBV19	-	TRBJ2-7	-	CASSKGEYEQYF	TGTGCCAGTAGTAAAGGAGAATACGAGCAGTACTTC
TRBV29-1	-	TRBJ2-7	-	CSVHDSFPYEQYF	TGCAGCGTACATGACAGTTTTCCATACGAGCAGTACTTC
TRBV18	-	TRBJ1-1	once	CASSTGLNTEAFF	TGTGCCAGCTCAACGGGGTTGAACACTGAAGCTTTCTTT
TRBV12-5	TRBD1	TRBJ2-1	-	CASGSGTASSYNEQFF	TGTGCTAGTGGTTCCGGGACAGCGAGCTCCTACAATGAGCAGTTCTTC
TRBV19	-	TRBJ1-2	-	CASSRLGTPDGYTF	TGTGCCAGTAGTAGACTCGGGACACCCGATGGCTACACCTTC
TRBV10-3	-	TRBJ2-3	-	CAISEYRSADTQYF	TGTGCCATCAGTGAGTATCGATCAGCAGATACGCAGTATTTT
TRBV5-1	TRBD1	TRBJ1-3	-	CASRSTGDTGNTIYF	TGCGCCAGCAGATCAACAGGGGATACAGGAAACACCATATATTTT
TRBV5-1	TRBD1	TRBJ1-1	-	CASSLATGGNTEAFF	TGCGCCAGCAGCTTGGCAACAGGGGGAAACACTGAAGCTTTCTTT
TRBV6-1	-	TRBJ1-1	few	CASSESLDTEAFF	TGTGCCAGCAGTGAAAGCTTAGACACTGAAGCTTTCTTT
TRBV7-8	-	TRBJ2-7	-	CASSFEISSYEQYF	TGTGCCAGCAGCTTTGAAATTAGCTCCTACGAGCAGTACTTC
TRBV5-1	-	TRBJ1-1	-	CASSFDLMNTEAFF	TGCGCCAGCAGCTTCGACTTGATGAACACTGAAGCTTTCTTT
TRBV27	-	TRBJ1-4	-	CASSLRGSREKLFF	TGTGCCAGCAGCCTCAGGGGTTCTCGTGAAAAACTGTTTTTT
TRBV5-1	-	TRBJ2-7	once	CASSLPAYEQYF	TGCGCCAGCAGCCTCCCAGCGTATGAGCAGTACTTC
TRBV18	-	TRBJ2-1	few	CASSPTGRSYNEQFF	TGTGCCAGCTCACCGACAGGGAGGTCATACAATGAGCAGTTCTTC
TRBV10-1	TRBD2	TRBJ2-2	-	CASGTSGNTGELFF	TGCGCCAGCGGGACTAGCGGAAACACCGGGGAGCTGTTTTTT
TRBV6-6	-	TRBJ1-1	few	CASSYQGMNTEAFF	TGTGCCAGCAGTTACCAGGGTATGAACACTGAAGCTTTCTTT
TRBV5-1	-	TRBJ2-3	once	CASTAGGLNTDTQYF	TGCGCCAGCACCGCCGGGGGGCTCAACACAGATACGCAGTATTTT
TRBV30	TRBD1	TRBJ1-6	-	CAWSVERQGNNSPLHF	TGTGCCTGGAGTGTCGAAAGACAGGGTAATAATTCACCCCTCCACTTT
TRBV19	TRBD1	TRBJ2-7	-	CASSIGAGGFSYEQYF	TGTGCCAGTAGTATAGGCGCAGGGGGATTCTCCTACGAGCAGTACTTC
TRBV9	-	TRBJ1-2	-	CASMRDYGYTF	TGTGCCAGCATGAGGGACTATGGCTACACCTTC
TRBV19	TRBD1	TRBJ1-1	-	CASSTTGGWAFF	TGTGCCAGTAGTACAACAGGGGGTTGGGCTTTCTTT
TRBV10-3	TRBD1	TRBJ2-5	-	CAISELGQGETQYF	TGTGCCATCAGTGAGTTGGGACAGGGAGAGACCCAGTACTTC
TRBV5-1	TRBD1	TRBJ2-7	-	CASSRGGSMEQYF	TGCGCCAGCAGCCGAGGGGGCTCCATGGAGCAGTACTTC
TRBV7-9	-	TRBJ1-1	-	CASSPWERDTEAFF	TGTGCCAGCAGCCCGTGGGAGAGGGACACTGAAGCTTTCTTT
TRBV4-1	TRBD2	TRBJ2-1	-	CASSQDVGGGPPYNEQFF	TGCGCCAGCAGCCAAGACGTTGGGGGAGGGCCGCCCTACAATGAGCAGTTCTTC
TRBV10-3	TRBD2	TRBJ2-1	-	CAISEPTGTNNEQFF	TGTGCCATCAGTGAGCCCACCGGGACTAACAATGAGCAGTTCTTC
TRBV5-4	TRBD2	TRBJ2-2	-	CASSSLAGNTGELFF	TGTGCCAGCAGCTCTCTAGCGGGCAACACCGGGGAGCTGTTTTTT
TRBV4-1	TRBD2	TRBJ2-7	-	CASSQEGLAGMNQQYF	TGCGCCAGCAGCCAAGAAGGACTAGCGGGGATGAATCAGCAGTACTTC
TRBV6-6	-	TRBJ1-2	once	CASNPTAGYTF	TGTGCCAGCAACCCCACCGCGGGCTACACCTTC